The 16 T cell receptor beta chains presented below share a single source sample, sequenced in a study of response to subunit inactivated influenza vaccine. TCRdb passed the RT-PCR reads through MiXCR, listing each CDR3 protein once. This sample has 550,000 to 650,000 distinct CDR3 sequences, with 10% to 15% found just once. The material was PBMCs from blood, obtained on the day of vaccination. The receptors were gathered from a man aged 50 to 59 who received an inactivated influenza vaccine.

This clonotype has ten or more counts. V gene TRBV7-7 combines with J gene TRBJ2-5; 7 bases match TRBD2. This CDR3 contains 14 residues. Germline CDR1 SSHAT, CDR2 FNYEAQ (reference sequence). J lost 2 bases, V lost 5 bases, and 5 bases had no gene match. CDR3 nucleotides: TGTGCCAGCAGCATCTCGGGACTACAAGAGACCCAGTACTTC. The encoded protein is CASSISGLQETQYF.

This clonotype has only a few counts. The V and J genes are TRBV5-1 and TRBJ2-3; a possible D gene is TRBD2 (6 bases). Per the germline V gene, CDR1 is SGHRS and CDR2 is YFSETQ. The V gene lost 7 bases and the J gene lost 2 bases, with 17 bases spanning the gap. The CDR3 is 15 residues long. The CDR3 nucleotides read TGCGCCAGCCGCGGGACTTTTTCTAACACAGATACGCAGTATTTT. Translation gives CASRGTFSNTDTQYF.

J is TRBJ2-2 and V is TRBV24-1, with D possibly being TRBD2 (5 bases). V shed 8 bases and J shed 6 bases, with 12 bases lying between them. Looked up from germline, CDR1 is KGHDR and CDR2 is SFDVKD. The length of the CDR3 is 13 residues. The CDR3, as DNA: TGTGCCACCACCAGCGGTAGCGCCGGGGAGCTGTTTTTT. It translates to CATTSGSAGELFF.

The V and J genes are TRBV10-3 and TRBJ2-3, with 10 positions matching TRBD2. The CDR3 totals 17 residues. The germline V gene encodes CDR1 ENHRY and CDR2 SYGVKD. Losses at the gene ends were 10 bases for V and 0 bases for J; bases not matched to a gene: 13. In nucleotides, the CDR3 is TGTGCCACCGCTCTCTCTAGCGGGGGATCGAGCACAGATACGCAGTATTTT. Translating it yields CATALSSGGSSTDTQYF.

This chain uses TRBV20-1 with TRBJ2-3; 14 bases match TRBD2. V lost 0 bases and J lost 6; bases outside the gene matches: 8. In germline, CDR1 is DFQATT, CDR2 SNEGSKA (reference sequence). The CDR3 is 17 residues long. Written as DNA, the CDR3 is TGCAGTGCTAGAGATCCCGGGACTAGCGGGAGTCCGGATACGCAGTATTTT. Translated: CSARDPGTSGSPDTQYF.

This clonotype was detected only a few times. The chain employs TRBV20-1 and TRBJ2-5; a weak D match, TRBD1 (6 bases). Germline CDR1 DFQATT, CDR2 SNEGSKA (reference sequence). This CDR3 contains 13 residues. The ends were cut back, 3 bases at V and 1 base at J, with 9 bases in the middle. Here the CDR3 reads CSASARGQETQYF. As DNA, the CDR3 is TGCAGTGCTAGCGCCAGGGGCCAAGAGACCCAGTACTTC.

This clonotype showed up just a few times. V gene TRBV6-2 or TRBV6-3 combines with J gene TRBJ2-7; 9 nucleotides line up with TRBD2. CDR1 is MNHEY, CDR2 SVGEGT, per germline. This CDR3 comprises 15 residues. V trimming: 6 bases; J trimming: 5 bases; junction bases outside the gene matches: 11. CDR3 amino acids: CASSKREDTTHEQYF. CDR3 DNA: TGTGCCAGCAGCAAGCGGGAGGACACCACCCACGAGCAGTACTTC.

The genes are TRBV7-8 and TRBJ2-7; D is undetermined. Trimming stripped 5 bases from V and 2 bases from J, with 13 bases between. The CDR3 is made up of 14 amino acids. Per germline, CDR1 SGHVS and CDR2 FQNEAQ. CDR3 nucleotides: TGTGCCAGCAGCCCGACCCCTACGACCTACGAGCAGTACTTC. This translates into CASSPTPTTYEQYF.

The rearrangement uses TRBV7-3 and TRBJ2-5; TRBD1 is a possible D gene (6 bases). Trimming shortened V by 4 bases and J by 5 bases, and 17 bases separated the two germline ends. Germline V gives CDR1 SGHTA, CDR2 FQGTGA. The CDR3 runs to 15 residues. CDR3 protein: CASSSTGTPGETQYF. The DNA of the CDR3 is TGTGCCAGCAGCTCGACCGGGACACCGGGGGAGACCCAGTACTTC.

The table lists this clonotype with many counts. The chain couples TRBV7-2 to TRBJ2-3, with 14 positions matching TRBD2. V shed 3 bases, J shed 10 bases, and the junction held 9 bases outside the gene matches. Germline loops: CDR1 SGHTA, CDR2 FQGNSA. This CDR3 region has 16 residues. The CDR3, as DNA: TGTGCCAGCAGCTTGCCCTCCGGGACTAGCGGGGGATCGCAGTATTTT. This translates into CASSLPSGTSGGSQYF.

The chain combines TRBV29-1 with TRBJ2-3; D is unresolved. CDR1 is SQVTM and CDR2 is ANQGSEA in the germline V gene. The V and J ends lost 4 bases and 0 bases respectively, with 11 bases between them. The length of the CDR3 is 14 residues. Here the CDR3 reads CSVATYGSTDTQYF. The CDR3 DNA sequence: TGCAGCGTTGCGACATACGGTAGCACAGATACGCAGTATTTT.

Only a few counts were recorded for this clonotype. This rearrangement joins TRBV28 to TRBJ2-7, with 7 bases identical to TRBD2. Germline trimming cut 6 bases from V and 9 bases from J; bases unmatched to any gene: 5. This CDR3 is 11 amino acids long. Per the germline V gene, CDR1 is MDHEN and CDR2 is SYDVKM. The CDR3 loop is CASSLRGRQYF. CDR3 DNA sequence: TGTGCCAGCAGCCTCCGCGGGAGGCAGTACTTC.

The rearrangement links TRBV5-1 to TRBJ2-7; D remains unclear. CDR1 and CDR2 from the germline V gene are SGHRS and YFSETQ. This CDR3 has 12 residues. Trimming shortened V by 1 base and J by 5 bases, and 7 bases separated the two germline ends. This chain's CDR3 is CASSLMGHEQYF. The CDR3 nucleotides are TGCGCCAGCAGCTTGATGGGCCACGAGCAGTACTTC.

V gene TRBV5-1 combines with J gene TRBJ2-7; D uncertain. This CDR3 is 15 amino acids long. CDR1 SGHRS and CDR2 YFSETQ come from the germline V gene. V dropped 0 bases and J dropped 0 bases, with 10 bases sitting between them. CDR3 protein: CASSLDPESSYEQYF. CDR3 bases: TGCGCCAGCAGCTTGGATCCGGAGAGCTCCTACGAGCAGTACTTC.

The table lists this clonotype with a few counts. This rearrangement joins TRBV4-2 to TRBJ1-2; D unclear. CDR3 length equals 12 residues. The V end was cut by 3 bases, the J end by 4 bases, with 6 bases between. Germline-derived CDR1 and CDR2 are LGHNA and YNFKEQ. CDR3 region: CASSQGFYGYTF. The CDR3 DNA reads TGTGCCAGCAGCCAGGGTTTCTATGGCTACACCTTC.

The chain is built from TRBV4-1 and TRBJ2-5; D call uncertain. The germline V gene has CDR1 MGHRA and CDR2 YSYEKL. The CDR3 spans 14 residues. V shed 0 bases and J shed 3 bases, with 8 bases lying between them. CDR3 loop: CASSQELGKETQYF. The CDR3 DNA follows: TGCGCCAGCAGCCAAGAGTTGGGAAAAGAGACCCAGTACTTC.